These 5 T cell receptor beta chains share one sample of origin, sequenced in a study of long-term antiretroviral therapy in people with HIV. The authors ran the immunoSEQ assay, v3.0, at survey level. Sequenced by immunoSEQ multiplex PCR; TCRdb stores in-frame clones only, minus some. The top ten clones hold roughly 8.8% of a sample with under 25,000 clones, more than 70% of them seen once. The sequenced sample was unsorted PBMCs, obtained 0.5 years before starting antiretroviral therapy. The receptors originated from a man younger than 35 with HIV.

The chain uses TRBV4-1 and TRBJ2-7, with D possibly being TRBD1 or TRBD2 (6 bases each). The CDR3 consists of 16 residues. V dropped 4 bases and J dropped 0 bases, with 16 bases sitting between them. Germline V gene sequence: CDR1 MGHRA, CDR2 YSYEKL. This CDR3 is CASSPLGGGFSYEQYF. CDR3 bases: TGCGCCAGCAGCCCGTTGGGGGGCGGATTCTCCTACGAGCAGTACTTC.

The chain combines TRBV11-2 with TRBJ1-1; D might be TRBD1 (5 bases). The CDR3 covers 16 residues. CDR1 and CDR2 from the germline V gene are SGHAT and FQNNGV. V was shortened by 0 bases and J by 1 base, with 12 bases between the two germline ends. CDR3 protein: CASSLDLGAKNTEAFF. CDR3 sequence (DNA): TGTGCCAGCAGCTTAGATCTCGGGGCTAAGAACACTGAAGCTTTCTTT.

This clone has more than one count but fewer than ten. This chain joins TRBV27 and TRBJ2-3, with D perhaps assigned TRBD1 or TRBD2 (5 bases each). CDR3 length equals 15 residues. CDR1 and CDR2 from the germline V gene are MNHEY and SMNVEV (reference sequence). V was clipped by 5 bases and J by 8 bases, with 20 bases between them. The CDR3 is CASSPGTELFGTQYF. Written as DNA, the CDR3 is TGTGCCAGCAGTCCCGGGACCGAGCTGTTTGGTACGCAGTATTTT.

This clone was observed once. J is TRBJ2-7 and V is TRBV6-1; 7 positions agree with TRBD1. Per germline, CDR1 MNHNS and CDR2 SASEGT. The CDR3 has 14 residues. V shed 4 bases, J shed 3 bases, and the junction held 6 bases outside the gene matches. CDR3: CASSGDRDFYEQYF. In DNA, the CDR3 is TGTGCCAGCAGTGGGGACAGAGACTTCTACGAGCAGTACTTC.

This sequence joins TRBV4-2 and TRBJ2-7; D may be TRBD2 (5 bases). Germline values: CDR1 LGHNA, CDR2 YNFKEQ. The CDR3 contains 14 residues. Between the trimmed V and J ends, which lost 1 base and 1 base, there was a span of 8 bases. For the CDR3, the DNA is TGTGCCAGCAGCCAAGTCGAGGGTTCCTACGAGCAGTACTTC. This encodes CASSQVEGSYEQYF.